Presented here are 25 T cell receptor beta chains from one specimen sequenced in a study of Tregs in tolerant kidney transplant recipients. The nonmyeloablative bone marrow transplants came from related graft donors, with transient mixed chimerism. Sequenced by immunoSEQ multiplex PCR; TCRdb stores in-frame clones only, minus some. The profile covers fewer than 95,000 clones, with roughly 93% appearing a single time and around 1.6% taken by the ten largest. The source was CD4+ T cells from blood (PBMCs), collected 12 months after the transplant. The receptors shown here come from a human patient who received a combined kidney and bone marrow transplant. The T cells may come from the graft donor.

CDR3 amino acids: CASSFGTFTDTQYF. The DNA of the CDR3 is TGTGCCAGCAGCTTTGGGACTTTCACAGATACGCAGTATTTT. V gene TRBV11-2 combines with J gene TRBJ2-3, with a tentative D call TRBD2 (6 bases). The CDR3 consists of 14 residues. The germline V gene has CDR1 SGHAT and CDR2 FQNNGV. V shed 3 bases and J shed 2 bases, with 9 bases lying between them. Full variable domain (rest looked up from reference TRBV11-2 and TRBJ2-3): EAGVAQSPRYKIIEKRQSVAFWCNPISGHATLYWYQQILGQGPKLLIQFQNNGVVDDSQLPKDRFSAERLKGVDSTLKIQPAKLEDSAVYLCASSFGTFTDTQYFGPGTRLTVL.

The chain combines TRBV18 with TRBJ2-7; D is unclear. V lost 2 bases, J lost 5 bases, and 7 bases lay in between. The germline CDR1 and CDR2 sequences are KGHSH and LQKENI. This CDR3 is 12 amino acids long. In DNA, the CDR3 is TGTGCCAGCTCACCAGCCAGAAACGAGCAGTACTTC. Translated: CASSPARNEQYF. The full variable domain, in which reference TRBV18 and TRBJ2-7 provide the parts outside the CDR3, is NAGVMQNPRHLVRRRGQEARLRCSPMKGHSHVYWYRQLPEEGLKFMVYLQKENIIDESGMPKERFSAEFPKEGPSILRIQQVVRGDSAAYFCASSPARNEQYFGPGTRLTVT.

The chain employs TRBV19 and TRBJ1-1, with D possibly being TRBD1 (5 bases). This CDR3 region has 17 residues. Looked up from germline, CDR1 is LNHDA and CDR2 is SQIVND (reference sequence). V dropped 4 bases and J dropped 0 bases, with 18 bases sitting between them. CDR3 DNA: TGTGCCAGTAGTAGGGGCAGGTCGTATATGATGAACACTGAAGCTTTCTTT. Amino acid sequence: CASSRGRSYMMNTEAFF.

This chain links TRBV29-1 with TRBJ2-5, with D maybe TRBD2 (6 bases). The CDR3 runs 11 residues. With 7 bases removed from V and 14 bases from J, the gap between germline ends came to 20 bases. Germline loops: CDR1 SQVTM, CDR2 ANQGSEA. The CDR3 is CSAGDGGAKYF. In DNA, the CDR3 is TGCAGCGCGGGGGACGGTGGCGCCAAATACTTC.

This rearrangement joins TRBV6-6 to TRBJ2-5; weak D call: TRBD1 (5 bases). V lost 9 bases and J lost 6, with 17 bases in between. CDR1 and CDR2 (germline): MNHNY, SVGAGI (reference sequence). This CDR3 is 13 amino acids long. CDR3 nucleotide sequence: TGTGCCAGTTCAGGGTACGCCGGAAAGACCCAGTACTTC. It translates to CASSGYAGKTQYF.

For this clone: Other DNA sequences in the same sample also yield this CDR3. This chain uses TRBV7-6 with TRBJ2-7; D might be TRBD1 (5 bases). CDR1 and CDR2 (germline): SGHVS, FNYEAQ. V lost 5 bases and J lost 3, with 11 bases in between. This CDR3 has 13 residues. CDR3 DNA: TGTGCCAGCAGCCCCGACAGAAGCTACGAGCAGTACTTC. Translated, it gives CASSPDRSYEQYF.

This chain links TRBV5-6 with TRBJ1-2, with D possibly matching TRBD1 (5 bases). Germline V gives CDR1 SGHDT, CDR2 YYEEEE. V lost 7 bases and J 6 bases, leaving 16 bases between the germline ends. The CDR3 consists of 13 residues. CDR3 bases: TGTGCCAGCCAGCAGTCAGGAGGGGATGGCTACACCTTC. This translates into CASQQSGGDGYTF. The full variable domain, rest sourced from reference TRBV5-6 and TRBJ1-2, is DAGVTQSPTHLIKTRGQQVTLRCSPKSGHDTVSWYQQALGQGPQFIFQYYEEEERQRGNFPDRFSGHQFPNYSSELNVNALLLGDSALYLCASQQSGGDGYTFGSGTRLTVV.

The chain uses TRBV18 and TRBJ2-3, with D perhaps TRBD1 (5 bases). V was pared by 2 bases and J by 3 bases, with 9 bases between. Germline V gene lookup returns CDR1 KGHSH and CDR2 LQKENI. The CDR3 totals 14 residues. This chain's CDR3 is CASSPVRGTDTQYF. CDR3 sequence (DNA): TGTGCCAGCTCACCAGTTAGGGGAACAGATACGCAGTATTTT. The variable domain in full, completed from reference TRBV18 and TRBJ2-3, reads NAGVMQNPRHLVRRRGQEARLRCSPMKGHSHVYWYRQLPEEGLKFMVYLQKENIIDESGMPKERFSAEFPKEGPSILRIQQVVRGDSAAYFCASSPVRGTDTQYFGPGTRLTVL.

The J gene is TRBJ2-7, the V gene TRBV16; tentatively, D is TRBD1 (5 bases). V dropped 0 bases and J dropped 2 bases, with 5 bases sitting between them. Germline V gene data show CDR1 as KGHSY and CDR2 as FQNENV. The CDR3 length is 13 residues. As DNA, the CDR3 is TGTGCCAGCAGCCAATCAGGGGCCTACGAGCAGTACTTC. It translates to CASSQSGAYEQYF.

The genes are TRBV20-1 and TRBJ1-2; maybe TRBD1 (5 bases). The CDR3 loop spans 10 amino acids. Germline V gene sequence: CDR1 DFQATT, CDR2 SNEGSKA (reference sequence). The V end lost 2 bases, the J end lost 12 bases, and 10 bases lay between the germline ends. In nucleotides, the CDR3 is TGCAGTGCTAGATCAACAGGTGACACCTTC. This gives the protein CSARSTGDTF.

The chain combines TRBV28 with TRBJ1-2; 12 bases match TRBD1. Per germline, CDR1 MDHEN and CDR2 SYDVKM. This CDR3 has 15 residues. V shed 3 bases and J 5 bases; nucleotides not matched to a gene: 4. The CDR3 DNA sequence: TGTGCCAGCAGTTTGGGGGACAGGGGGCGGTATGGCTACACCTTC. Residues: CASSLGDRGRYGYTF.

The chain combines TRBV19 with TRBJ1-1; 8 bases align to TRBD1. This CDR3 contains 15 residues. Trimming removed 4 bases from V and 0 bases from J; junction bases left unmatched: 4. The germline CDR1 and CDR2 sequences are LNHDA and SQIVND (reference sequence). For the CDR3, the DNA is TGTGCCAGTAGTAGAGGACAGGGTCTGAACACTGAAGCTTTCTTT. It codes for CASSRGQGLNTEAFF.

Worth noting for this clone: At one end, the junction sequence differs from germline, possibly due to a read error. Additional DNA sequences in this sample encode the identical CDR3. The chain couples TRBV19 to TRBJ1-3; D call uncertain. Looked up from germline, CDR1 is LNHDA and CDR2 is SQIVND (reference sequence). The CDR3 totals 15 residues. CDR3 DNA sequence: TGCGCCAGTAGTATTAAAGGAGACTCTGGAAACACCATATATTTT. Translation: CASSIKGDSGNTIYF.

The chain carries TRBV9 and TRBJ2-1, with 7 bases identical to TRBD2. Germline V lookup: CDR1 SGDLS, CDR2 YYNGEE. This CDR3 is built from 15 residues. V lost 3 bases, J lost 7 bases, and 10 bases stayed unmatched. CDR3 nucleotides: TGTGCCAGCAGCGACCGGGACTACATCGGGAATGAGCAGTTCTTC. Translated, it gives CASSDRDYIGNEQFF.

The genes are TRBV4-3 and TRBJ1-1; tentative D call: TRBD1 (5 bases). From germline, CDR1 is LGHNA and CDR2 YSLEER. The CDR3 extends over 14 amino acids. V lost 1 base and J lost 6, with 12 bases in between. CDR3 residues: CASSQGVQGAEAFF. In nucleotides, the CDR3 is TGCGCCAGCAGCCAAGGAGTCCAGGGCGCTGAAGCTTTCTTT.

The CDR3 bases are TGCGCCAGCAGCCAATCGGGTCCATATTCCCGGGACAGAAGACTTGGGGAGCTGTTTTTT. It encodes CASSQSGPYSRDRRLGELFF. The chain uses TRBV4-1 and TRBJ2-2; 7 positions match TRBD1. Germline V gene lookup returns CDR1 MGHRA and CDR2 YSYEKL. This CDR3 has 20 amino acids. Losses at the gene ends were 2 bases for V and 8 bases for J; bases not matched to a gene: 23.

In DNA form, the CDR3 reads TGTGCCAGCTCACCACTAGACTATGGCTACACCTTC. Its protein product is CASSPLDYGYTF. The chain carries TRBV18 and TRBJ1-2; D remains ambiguous. This CDR3 is built from 12 residues. CDR1 is KGHSH, CDR2 LQKENI, per germline. The V and J ends lost 1 base and 3 bases respectively, with 3 bases between them.

The rearrangement joins TRBV29-1 to TRBJ1-1; maybe TRBD1 (5 bases). CDR1 and CDR2 from the germline V gene are SQVTM and ANQGSEA. V lost 6 bases, J lost 7 bases, and 9 bases lay in between. CDR3 length: 10 amino acids. CDR3 amino acids: CSVRGGEAFF. The CDR3 DNA sequence: TGCAGCGTGAGGGGAGGTGAAGCTTTCTTT.

V usage is TRBV5-1 and J usage is TRBJ1-4; TRBD1 matches at 7 bases. V trimming: 1 base; J trimming: 7 bases; junction bases outside the gene matches: 4. This CDR3 comprises 14 residues. CDR1 and CDR2 from the germline V gene are SGHRS and YFSETQ. CDR3 sequence: CASSLRGGGEKLFF. CDR3 DNA sequence: TGCGCCAGCAGCTTGAGAGGGGGCGGTGAAAAACTGTTTTTT.

The gene calls are TRBV7-6 and TRBJ2-5; TRBD2 matches at 7 bases. The J call may be wrong; the DNA end is better matched by TRBJ2-7. The CDR3 totals 16 residues. CDR1 and CDR2 from the germline V gene are SGHVS and FNYEAQ. The CDR3 nucleotides are TGTGCCAGCAGCTTAAGGTGGAGTGGGGGGGTCTACGAGCAGTACTTC. It yields the protein CASSLRWSGGVYEQYF.

CDR3 DNA sequence: TGTGCCAGCAGCTTTCAGGGAGGGGGAGAGACCCAGTACTTC. Translating it yields CASSFQGGGETQYF. The chain links TRBV7-2 to TRBJ2-5, with D possibly being TRBD2 (7 bases). The CDR3 is 14 residues long. Germline-derived CDR1 and CDR2 are SGHTA and FQGNSA. V lost 3 bases and J lost 4, with 12 bases in between. The whole variable domain, filled in from reference TRBV7-2 and TRBJ2-5, reads GAGVSQSPSNKVTEKGKDVELRCDPISGHTALYWYRQSLGQGLEFLIYFQGNSAPDKSGLPSDRFSAERTGGSVSTLTIQRTQQEDSAVYLCASSFQGGGETQYFGPGTRLLVL.

The V call is TRBV30, the J call TRBJ1-2, with a weak D call TRBD1 (6 bases). V lost 2 bases and J lost 2, with 6 bases in between. The CDR3 loop spans 12 amino acids. Germline CDR1 reads GTSNPN; CDR2 reads SVGIG (reference sequence). Here the CDR3 reads CAWSTGNYGYTF. As DNA, the CDR3 is TGTGCCTGGAGTACAGGGAACTATGGCTACACCTTC.

The V call is TRBV4-1, the J call TRBJ2-7; D may be TRBD2 (5 bases). The ends were cut back, 1 base at V and 2 bases at J, with 15 bases in the middle. Germline V CDR1 and CDR2: MGHRA, YSYEKL. This CDR3 comprises 16 residues. In DNA, the CDR3 is TGCGCCAGCAGCCAAGGCGAGGGATTCTTGCCCTACGAGCAGTACTTC. It is translated as CASSQGEGFLPYEQYF.

This rearrangement joins TRBV7-8 to TRBJ2-1, with 7 bases matching TRBD2. The V gene end was trimmed by 4 bases and the J gene end by 8 bases; junction bases not matched to a gene: 8. Germline lookup yields CDR1 SGHVS and CDR2 FQNEAQ. CDR3 length: 14 amino acids. CDR3 nucleotide sequence: TGTGCCAGCAGCTCCCCTCGCGGGAGCTATGAGCAGTTCTTC. This translates into CASSSPRGSYEQFF.

The V call is TRBV4-2, the J call TRBJ2-3, with D possibly matching TRBD1 (5 bases). Trimming left V 4 bases short and J 2 bases short, with 10 bases between. This CDR3 has 14 amino acids. Germline lookup yields CDR1 LGHNA and CDR2 YNFKEQ. This chain's CDR3 is CASSPQAFTDTQYF. The CDR3 DNA reads as TGTGCCAGCAGCCCACAGGCTTTCACAGATACGCAGTATTTT.